This T cell receptor beta chain came from a study of OX40 agonist ivuxolimab in advanced cancers. Turning to the study itself: Treatment of patients was with ivuxolimab, an agonistic anti-OX40 (CD134) antibody.

Data came from immunoSEQ multiplex PCR; TCRdb stores just in-frame clones and leaves some out. The table records roughly 53,000 clones, less than 90% of them present only once. Autoimmune disease history or systemic immunosuppression excluded patients. The CDR3 spans 15 residues. The germline V and J ends were trimmed by 2 bases and 3 bases, with 13 bases remaining between them. Germline values: CDR1 MNHEY, CDR2 SVGAGI. V usage is TRBV6-5 and J usage is TRBJ1-1; D perhaps matches TRBD1 (6 bases). This clonotype originated in an adult with an advanced solid tumor such as melanoma, head and neck, liver or kidney cancer. The source material was CD4+ or CD8+ T cells sorted from blood, sampled in a trial of the OX40 agonist ivuxolimab. For the CDR3, the DNA is TGTGCCAGCAGTTACAAGTCAGGGGTTCACACTGAAGCTTTCTTT. Protein sequence: CASSYKSGVHTEAFF.